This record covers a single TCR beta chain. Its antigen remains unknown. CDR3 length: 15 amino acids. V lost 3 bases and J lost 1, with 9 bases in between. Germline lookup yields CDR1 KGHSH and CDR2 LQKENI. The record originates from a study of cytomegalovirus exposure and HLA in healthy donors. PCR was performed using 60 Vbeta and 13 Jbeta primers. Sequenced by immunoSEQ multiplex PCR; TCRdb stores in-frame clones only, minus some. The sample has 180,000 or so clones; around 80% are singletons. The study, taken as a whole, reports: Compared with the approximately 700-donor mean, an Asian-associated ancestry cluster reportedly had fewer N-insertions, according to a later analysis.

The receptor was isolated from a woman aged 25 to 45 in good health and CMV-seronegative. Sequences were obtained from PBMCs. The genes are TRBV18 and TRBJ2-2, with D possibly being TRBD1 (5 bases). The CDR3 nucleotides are TGTGCCAGCTCACCTCTCGGACAGAACACCGGGGAGCTGTTTTTT. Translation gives CASSPLGQNTGELFF.